This TCR beta chain was obtained from a study of T cell changes during pregnancy in multiple sclerosis. The protocol was immunoSEQ multiplex PCR, while the TCRdb copy is restricted to in-frame clones and leaves out a portion. The data show about 40,000 clones, roughly 94% seen once. CDR3 length equals 14 residues. Trimming pared 0 bases from V and 12 bases from J, leaving 16 bases between. CDR1 and CDR2 (germline): SGDLS, YYNGEE. The genes are TRBV9 and TRBJ2-1; possibly TRBD2 for D (5 bases). Sequencing used peripheral blood, obtained in the third trimester of pregnancy. This clonotype was sampled from a female donor with multiple sclerosis, enrolled in a pregnancy study. In DNA, the CDR3 is TGTGCCAGCAGCGTAGCCACCGACGGACTGGTGCAGTTCTTC. Its protein is CASSVATDGLVQFF.